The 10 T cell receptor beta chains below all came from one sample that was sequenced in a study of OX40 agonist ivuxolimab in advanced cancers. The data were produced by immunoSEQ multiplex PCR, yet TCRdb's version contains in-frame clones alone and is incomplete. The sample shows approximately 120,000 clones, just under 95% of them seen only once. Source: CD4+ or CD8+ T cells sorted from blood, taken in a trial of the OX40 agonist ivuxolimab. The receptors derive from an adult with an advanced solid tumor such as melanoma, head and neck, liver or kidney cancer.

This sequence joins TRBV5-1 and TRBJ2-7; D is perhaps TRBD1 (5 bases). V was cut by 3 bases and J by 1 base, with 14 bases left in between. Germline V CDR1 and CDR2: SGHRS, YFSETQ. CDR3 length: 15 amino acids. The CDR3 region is CASSSQGLISYEQYF. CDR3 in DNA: TGCGCCAGCAGCTCCCAGGGCCTGATTTCCTACGAGCAGTACTTC.

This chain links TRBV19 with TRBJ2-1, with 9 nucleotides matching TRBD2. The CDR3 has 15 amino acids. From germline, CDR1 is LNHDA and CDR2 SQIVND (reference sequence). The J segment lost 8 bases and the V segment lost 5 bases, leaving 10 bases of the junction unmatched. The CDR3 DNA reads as TGTGCCAGTAGTGAGCGTCTAGCGGGAAGTTATGAGCAGTTCTTC. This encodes CASSERLAGSYEQFF.

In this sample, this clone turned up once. The DNA for the CDR3 is TGTGCCAGCAGATATTACGACCGCGGACTGGCCCCCTACGAGCAGTACTTC. Residues: CASRYYDRGLAPYEQYF. The genes are TRBV5-6 and TRBJ2-7, with D perhaps matching TRBD2 (5 bases). The CDR3 has 17 residues. V was pared by 5 bases and J by 2 bases, with 23 bases between. The germline V gene has CDR1 SGHDT and CDR2 YYEEEE.

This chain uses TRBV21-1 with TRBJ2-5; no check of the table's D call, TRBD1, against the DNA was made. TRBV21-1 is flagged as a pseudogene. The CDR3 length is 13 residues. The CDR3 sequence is CASSPTPGETQYF. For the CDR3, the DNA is TGTGCCAGCAGCCCCACCCCAGGGGAGACCCAGTACTTC.

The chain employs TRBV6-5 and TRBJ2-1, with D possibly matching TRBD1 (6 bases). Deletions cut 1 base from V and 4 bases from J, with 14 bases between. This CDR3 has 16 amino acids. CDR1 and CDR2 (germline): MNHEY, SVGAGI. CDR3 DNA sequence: TGTGCCAGCAGTTACTTAGGTGGACAGCAGTACAATGAGCAGTTCTTC. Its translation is CASSYLGGQQYNEQFF.

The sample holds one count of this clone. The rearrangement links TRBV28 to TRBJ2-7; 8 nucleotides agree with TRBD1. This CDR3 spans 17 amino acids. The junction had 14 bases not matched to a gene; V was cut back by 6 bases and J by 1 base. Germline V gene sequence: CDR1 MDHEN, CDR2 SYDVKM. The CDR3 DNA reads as TGTGCCAGCAGCAGCGTGTATGGACAGGGAGCGTCCTACGAGCAGTACTTC. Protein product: CASSSVYGQGASYEQYF.

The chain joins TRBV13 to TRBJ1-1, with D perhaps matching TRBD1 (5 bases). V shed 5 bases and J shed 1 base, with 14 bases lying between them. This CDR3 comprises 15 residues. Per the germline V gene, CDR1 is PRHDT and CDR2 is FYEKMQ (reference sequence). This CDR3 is CASSPGTKQNTEAFF. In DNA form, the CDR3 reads TGTGCCAGCAGCCCGGGGACGAAACAGAACACTGAAGCTTTCTTT.

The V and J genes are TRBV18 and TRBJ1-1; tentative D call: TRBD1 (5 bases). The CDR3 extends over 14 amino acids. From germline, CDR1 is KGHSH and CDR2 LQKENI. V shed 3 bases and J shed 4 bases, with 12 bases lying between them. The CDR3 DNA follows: TGTGCCAGCTCACCCCAAGGCGGGGGCACTGAAGCTTTCTTT. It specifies CASSPQGGGTEAFF.

In DNA, the CDR3 is TGTGCCAGCAGTGAAGGAGGGGGGCCGGGAAACATTCAGTACTTC. Translated, it gives CASSEGGGPGNIQYF. The chain recombines TRBV6-1 with TRBJ2-4; D may be TRBD1 or TRBD2 (6 bases each). CDR3 length: 15 residues. Per the germline V gene, CDR1 is MNHNS and CDR2 is SASEGT. V was pared by 1 base and J by 6 bases, with 13 bases between.

CDR3 amino acids: CASSAAGTGHNEQFF. The DNA for the CDR3 is TGTGCCAGCAGCGCCGCCGGGACAGGGCACAATGAGCAGTTCTTC. This chain uses TRBV5-5 with TRBJ2-1; 9 nucleotides agree with TRBD1. Germline CDR1 is SGHKS and CDR2 is YYEKEE (reference sequence). CDR3 size: 15 residues. V trimming: 4 bases; J trimming: 5 bases; junction bases outside the gene matches: 7.